Given below is one T cell receptor beta chain in context. Profiling relied on immunoSEQ multiplex PCR, and the TCRdb table lists in-frame clones only, not all of them. Seen here are 35,000 to 55,000 clones, roughly four fifths observed once, and the top ten hold 2% to 2.5%. The entry originates in a study of OX40 agonist ivuxolimab in advanced cancers. Study-level information: Patients' therapy was ivuxolimab, an antibody that acts as an agonist of OX40 (CD134). Among those enrolled, mean age was around 55 years (range about 23 to 90) and approximately 83% were male. Earlier anti-PD-1, anti-PD-L1 or anti-CTLA-4 therapy was permitted; less than 50% had received some.

The sample was CD4+ or CD8+ T cells sorted from blood, taken in a trial of the OX40 agonist ivuxolimab. The receptor's source is an adult with an advanced solid tumor such as melanoma, head and neck, liver or kidney cancer.

The CDR3 region is CASSQDVQGGEQYF. The CDR3 nucleotides are TGTGCCAGCAGCCAAGATGTTCAGGGTGGCGAGCAGTACTTC. The V gene is TRBV4-2, the J gene TRBJ2-5, with a possible D match to TRBD1 (5 bases). The assigned J gene may be wrong: the sequence end matches TRBJ2-7 better. Germline V gives CDR1 LGHNA, CDR2 YNFKEQ. The length of the CDR3 is 14 residues.